Sequencing of this T cell receptor beta chain was carried out in a study of blood T cells in healthy people across ages. Germline V gene sequence: CDR1 ENHRY, CDR2 SYGVKD. Trimming shortened V by 3 bases and J by 3 bases, and 11 bases separated the two germline ends. This CDR3 is built from 14 residues. Primed by a sample-barcoded 5' primer and a J-beta primer mix, a second PCR proceeded for about 7 to 11 cycles. TCRdb independently ran MiXCR on the 5' RACE reads; one entry per CDR3 protein. This table has about 1 million distinct CDR3 sequences, more than 40% appearing once. This receptor was obtained from a woman aged 60-75 years in good health. Source material: blood. The chain employs TRBV10-3 and TRBJ1-2; D perhaps matches TRBD1 (6 bases). This chain's CDR3 is CAISDGQTHYGYTF. The CDR3 nucleotides are TGTGCCATCAGTGACGGACAGACTCACTATGGCTACACCTTC.